This T cell receptor (beta chain) was observed in a study of blood T cell repertoires in COVID-19. Study details: The analysed material was cDNA or gDNA that came from T cells, B-cell-depleted T cells, or PBMCs.

Original handling: Reference gene primer amplification in the assay estimated nucleated cell counts. Some clones are missing from TCRdb's copy, which holds only in-frame ones; the method was immunoSEQ multiplex PCR. The V and J calls and clone size come from that table; D and trimming were worked out from the DNA. The table records 100,000 to 150,000 clones, roughly nine tenths of them present only once. While infection was still active, Seattle patients were enrolled and then followed longitudinally. This TCR was sampled from a man between 60 and 75 years old with COVID-19, enrolled during active disease. Sequenced sample: peripheral blood.

The CDR3 DNA reads TGTGCCAGCAGCCCCCGTCCGGTTGGCACTGAAGCTTTCTTT. Its translation is CASSPRPVGTEAFF. The V and J genes are TRBV6-6 and TRBJ1-1, with D unclear. Trimming pared 6 bases from V and 4 bases from J, leaving 15 bases between. The CDR3 runs to 14 residues. CDR1 is MNHNY, CDR2 SVGAGI, per germline (reference sequence).